Included here is one T cell receptor beta chain sequence, with context. TCRdb fed the 5' RACE reads into MiXCR, producing one record per CDR3 protein. Counted here are about 320,000 distinct CDR3 sequences, about 4.5% occurring once; the ten biggest clones make up approximately 19%. Germline values: CDR1 LNHDA, CDR2 SQIVND (reference sequence). This CDR3 is built from 14 residues. With 4 bases clipped from V and 4 bases from J, the junction kept 4 bases outside the gene matches. The data originate from a study of T cells after yellow fever vaccination. This specimen was PBMCs, taken 15 days after the yellow fever booster vaccination. The rearrangement links TRBV19 to TRBJ2-3; TRBD1 matches 8 bases. The source of this sequence is a man between 18 and 29 years old who received the YFV17D yellow fever vaccine. CDR3 loop: CASSNRGYADTQYF. The CDR3 DNA reads as TGTGCCAGTAGTAACAGGGGGTACGCAGATACGCAGTATTTT.